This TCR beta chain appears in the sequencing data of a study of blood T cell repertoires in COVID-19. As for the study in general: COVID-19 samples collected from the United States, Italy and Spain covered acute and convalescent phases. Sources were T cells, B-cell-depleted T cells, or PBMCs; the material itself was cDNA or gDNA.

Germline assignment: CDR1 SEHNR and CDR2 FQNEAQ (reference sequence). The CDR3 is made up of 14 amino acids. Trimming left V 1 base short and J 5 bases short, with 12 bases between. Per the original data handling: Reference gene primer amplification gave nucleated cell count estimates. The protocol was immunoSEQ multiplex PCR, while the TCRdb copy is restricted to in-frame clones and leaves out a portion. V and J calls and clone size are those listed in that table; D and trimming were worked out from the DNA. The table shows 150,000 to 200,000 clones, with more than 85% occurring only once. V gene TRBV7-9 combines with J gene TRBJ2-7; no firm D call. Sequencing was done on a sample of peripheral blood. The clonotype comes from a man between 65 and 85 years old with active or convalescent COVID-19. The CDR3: CASSLVLGSNEQYF. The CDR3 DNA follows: TGTGCCAGCAGCTTAGTACTGGGCAGCAACGAGCAGTACTTC.